Detailed here is one T cell receptor (beta chain). These data originate in a study of blood T cell repertoires in COVID-19. Study-level background: T cells, B-cell-depleted T cells, or PBMCs supplied cDNA or gDNA.

Study members were between roughly 18 and 90 years old and lived in roughly 24 US regions. In the source study's methods: Using reference gene primer amplification, nucleated cell counts were estimated. The repertoire was sequenced with immunoSEQ multiplex PCR; TCRdb's copy has only in-frame clones and lacks some. The V and J calls and the clone size are those of that table, but D and trimming were determined from the DNA. The table lists about 370,000 clones, 80% to 90% of them singletons, with more than 0.8% in the top ten. Germline CDR1 is SGHRS and CDR2 is YFSETQ. V lost 4 bases, J lost 0 bases, and 10 bases stayed unmatched. This CDR3 region has 17 residues.

The source material was PBMCs or T cells enriched from blood (not recorded which). The rearrangement uses TRBV5-1 and TRBJ1-3; 7 bases fit TRBD1. The receptor was isolated from a young man who had recovered from COVID-19. CDR3 sequence (DNA): TGCGCCAGCAGCCGTGGACAGGAAAGGACCTCTGGAAACACCATATATTTT. Its protein product is CASSRGQERTSGNTIYF.